This T cell receptor (beta chain) emerged from a study of T cells in Graves' hyperthyroidism and ophthalmopathy. The investigators amplified TCR beta CDR3 regions from RNA transcripts. The HTBI set primed first-round TCR CDR3 RT-PCR. TCRdb itself ran the multiplex PCR reads through MiXCR, one entry per CDR3 protein. The table shows about 600,000 distinct CDR3 sequences, with 12% to 15% occurring only once. This clonotype was recorded a few times. Trimming shortened V by 1 base and J by 10 bases, and 8 bases separated the two germline ends. This CDR3 spans 12 amino acids. This receptor was identified in a woman aged 18 to 35 with Graves' ophthalmopathy. The chain links TRBV12-3 or TRBV12-4 to TRBJ2-1; D unresolved. The sequencing input was blood. CDR3 bases: TGTGCCAGCAGTTTAGTGGAAATCGAGCAGTTCTTC. This translates into CASSLVEIEQFF.